The entry below gives a single T cell receptor (beta chain) sequence along with its context. The antigen remains unidentified. Naive CD8 cells lacked CD45RO, underwent positive selection for CCR7 and left out terminally differentiated effector memory CD45RA+ cells. Within Nashville, Tennessee resided all donors, each a Caucasian adult. Investigators spread the genomic DNA of each subset evenly over several immunoSEQ plates. Sequencing was performed with immunoSEQ multiplex PCR; in TCRdb, only in-frame clones are kept and a portion is missing. Among about 2.1 million clones listed, about 92% were seen once. This sample was taken from a study of shared clonotypes between healthy human individuals. Study-level findings and limits: Clonotypes shared by all four donors outscored non-shared clonotypes in generation probability. Researchers sampled blood only, noting tissue repertoires likely differ.

Germline CDR1 and CDR2: MDHEN and SYDVKM. V lost 10 bases and J 1 base, leaving 21 bases between the germline ends. The CDR3 is 16 residues long. Sequencing used naive CD8+ T cells from PBMCs. V usage is TRBV28 and J usage is TRBJ2-3; D is possibly TRBD2 (6 bases). This clonotype was obtained from a man aged 18 to 30 in good health. Some clones in this sample may be carry-over from other donors' samples. The CDR3 DNA follows: TGTGCCACCAGGGTGGACTGGCGGGATGGCACAGATACGCAGTATTTT. Its translation is CATRVDWRDGTDTQYF.